Below, 25 T cell receptor beta chains from the same sample are listed, as sequenced in a study of shared T cell receptors in the human thymus. Method: immunoSEQ multiplex PCR; TCRdb's copy keeps in-frame clones and lacks some. The table lists 700,000 or so clones, approximately 85% of them singletons. The sample was also linked to a second study, of human thymus T cells.

The specimen sequenced was thymocytes. The receptors originated from a girl under two years old with a congenital heart defect.

Only one count was recorded for this clone. The chain carries TRBV5-1 and TRBJ1-1, with 9 positions matching TRBD1. The length of the CDR3 is 19 residues. The V gene's germline CDR1 is SGHRS and CDR2 YFSETQ. V was clipped by 7 bases and J by 2 bases; unmatched bases: 21. CDR3 DNA: TGCGCCAGCGCCAAACGAGGACCACGGGACAGGGACGAAAACACTGAAGCTTTCTTT. Translating gives CASAKRGPRDRDENTEAFF. Using reference TRBV5-1 and TRBJ1-1 for the parts outside the CDR3, the full variable domain is KAGVTQTPRYLIKTRGQQVTLSCSPISGHRSVSWYQQTPGQGLQFLFEYFSETQRNKGNFPGRFSGRQFSNSRSEMNVSTLELGDSALYLCASAKRGPRDRDENTEAFFGQGTRLTVV.

The chain joins TRBV10-1 to TRBJ2-3; D ambiguous. The CDR3 is made up of 12 amino acids. V was trimmed by 6 bases and J by 4 bases, leaving 8 bases between them. From germline, CDR1 is WNHNN and CDR2 SYGVQD (reference sequence). The CDR3 region is CASSGHSDTQYF. In DNA form, the CDR3 reads TGCGCCAGCAGCGGTCACTCAGATACGCAGTATTTT.

This chain joins TRBV28 and TRBJ1-2; 9 nucleotides match TRBD1. Germline lookup yields CDR1 MDHEN and CDR2 SYDVKM. Germline trimming cut 2 bases from V and 4 bases from J; bases unmatched to any gene: 17. This CDR3 spans 19 amino acids. This CDR3 is CASSLRALRPQGAGYGYTF. In nucleotides, the CDR3 is TGTGCCAGCAGTTTACGGGCTCTGCGGCCACAGGGGGCGGGCTATGGCTACACCTTC.

This clone was counted a few times. The chain carries TRBV4-3 and TRBJ2-3; 11 bases map to TRBD2. Unmatched junction bases numbered 10, after V lost 0 bases and J lost 5 bases. Germline V lookup: CDR1 LGHNA, CDR2 YSLEER. The CDR3 is 18 residues long. The CDR3: CASSQDWDMTSGEDTQYF. The CDR3 DNA is TGCGCCAGCAGCCAAGATTGGGATATGACTAGCGGGGAAGATACGCAGTATTTT.

This clone was recorded once. J is TRBJ1-1 and V is TRBV12-5; 12 bases align to TRBD1. The CDR3 runs to 16 residues. V gave up 6 bases and J gave up 5 bases; unmatched junction bases: 10. Germline CDR1 is LGHNT and CDR2 is FRNRAP. Written as DNA, the CDR3 is TGTGCTAGTGGCGGAAGGGACAGGGGGCTGTGGACTGAAGCTTTCTTT. Protein product: CASGGRDRGLWTEAFF.

V and J are TRBV28 and TRBJ2-7; D is possibly TRBD2 (5 bases). V gave up 1 base and J gave up 0 bases, with 16 bases separating them. Germline loops: CDR1 MDHEN, CDR2 SYDVKM. The CDR3 has 17 residues. CDR3 region: CASSLSQMAGNSYEQYF. The CDR3 coding sequence is TGTGCCAGCAGTTTATCGCAAATGGCGGGTAACTCCTACGAGCAGTACTTC. The full variable domain, rest sourced from reference TRBV28 and TRBJ2-7, is DVKVTQSSRYLVKRTGEKVFLECVQDMDHENMFWYRQDPGLGLRLIYFSYDVKMKEKGDIPEGYSVSREKKERFSLILESASTNQTSMYLCASSLSQMAGNSYEQYFGPGTRLTVT.

The V and J genes are TRBV19 and TRBJ2-3, with TRBD1 identical over 7 bases. V was pared by 5 bases and J by 6 bases, with 5 bases of the junction left unmatched. This CDR3 contains 13 residues. Germline V gives CDR1 LNHDA, CDR2 SQIVND (reference sequence). The CDR3 here is CASSLQGPDTQYF. The CDR3 DNA reads TGTGCCAGTAGTCTACAGGGGCCCGATACGCAGTATTTT.

V and J are TRBV27 and TRBJ1-6, with D possibly matching TRBD1 (5 bases). Germline assignment: CDR1 MNHEY and CDR2 SMNVEV (reference sequence). This CDR3 is 12 amino acids long. The germline V and J ends were trimmed by 4 bases and 13 bases, with 11 bases remaining between them. The CDR3 here is CASSSPGGPLHF. Here the CDR3 DNA reads TGTGCCAGCAGTTCTCCCGGGGGTCCCCTCCACTTT.

The rearrangement joins TRBV6-5 to TRBJ2-1; 8 bases align to TRBD1. The ends lost 0 bases at V and 9 bases at J; junction bases unmatched: 10. CDR3 length: 16 residues. The germline CDR1 and CDR2 sequences are MNHEY and SVGAGI. CDR3 loop: CASSYSLTGVRFEQFF. CDR3 in DNA: TGTGCCAGCAGTTACTCGTTGACAGGGGTTCGGTTTGAGCAGTTCTTC.

The CDR3 DNA follows: TGCGCCAGCAGTCAAGGACAGGGGTTCGACGAGCAGTACTTC. This codes for CASSQGQGFDEQYF. The chain recombines TRBV23-1 with TRBJ2-7; 9 bases fit TRBD1. TRBV23-1 is marked as an open reading frame, function uncertain. J lost 5 bases, V lost 2 bases, and 4 bases had no gene match. This CDR3 spans 14 amino acids.

This clone has only a few counts. CDR3 region: CASGPGQVDYGYTF. CDR3 sequence (DNA): TGTGCCAGCGGGCCGGGACAGGTTGACTATGGCTACACCTTC. V is TRBV18 and J is TRBJ1-2; 8 nucleotides line up with TRBD1. Germline CDR1 KGHSH, CDR2 LQKENI. CDR3 length: 14 amino acids. J lost 3 bases, V lost 8 bases, and 8 bases had no gene match. Variable domain in full (rest from reference TRBV18 and TRBJ1-2): NAGVMQNPRHLVRRRGQEARLRCSPMKGHSHVYWYRQLPEEGLKFMVYLQKENIIDESGMPKERFSAEFPKEGPSILRIQQVVRGDSAAYFCASGPGQVDYGYTFGSGTRLTVV.

The CDR3 is CASSPGEGSGREQYF. CDR3 nucleotide sequence: TGCGCCAGCAGCCCCGGAGAAGGGAGCGGCCGGGAGCAGTACTTC. The genes are TRBV5-1 and TRBJ2-5; D is possibly TRBD2 (6 bases). Germline CDR1 SGHRS, CDR2 YFSETQ. Trimming stripped 4 bases from V and 11 bases from J, with 24 bases between. The CDR3 spans 15 residues.

The chain has TRBV9 and TRBJ2-5, with 7 bases fitting TRBD2. J lost 1 base, V lost 2 bases, and 17 bases had no gene match. Germline CDR1 SGDLS, CDR2 YYNGEE. The CDR3 has 19 amino acids. Written as DNA, the CDR3 is TGTGCCAGCAGCGTGTCAGGATTAGGGGCCGGGGGGATCCAAGAGACCCAGTACTTC. Amino acids: CASSVSGLGAGGIQETQYF.

This chain connects TRBV19 to TRBJ1-5, with TRBD1 identical over 10 bases. V gave up 9 bases and J gave up 7 bases; unmatched junction bases: 15. The germline gives CDR1 LNHDA, CDR2 SQIVND (reference sequence). This CDR3 contains 16 residues. Here the CDR3 reads CASHRQGARANQPQHF. The CDR3 nucleotides are TGTGCCAGCCACCGACAGGGGGCAAGGGCAAACCAGCCCCAGCATTTT.

The chain employs TRBV5-6 and TRBJ1-1; no firm D call. V was pared by 0 bases and J by 4 bases, with 22 bases between. Germline V CDR1 and CDR2: SGHDT, YYEEEE. This CDR3 has 18 amino acids. This CDR3 reads CASSLAFVGTQAGTEAFF. The CDR3 coding sequence is TGTGCCAGCAGCTTGGCTTTTGTGGGAACCCAGGCGGGCACTGAAGCTTTCTTT.

The chain uses TRBV6-1 and TRBJ1-6, with TRBD1 as a possible D gene (5 bases). This CDR3 is built from 19 residues. CDR1 and CDR2 (germline): MNHNS, SASEGT. V was pared by 2 bases and J by 5 bases, with 22 bases between. The CDR3 reads CASSEYTGRLSDNNSPLHF. The CDR3 DNA sequence: TGTGCCAGCAGTGAATACACAGGCCGACTTTCCGATAATAATTCACCCCTCCACTTT.

V is TRBV21-1 and J is TRBJ1-4. TRBV21-1 is a listed pseudogene. The CDR3 is made up of 14 amino acids. CDR3: CASSGGAMGEKLFF. CDR3 bases: TGTGCCAGCTCGGGGGGGGCAATGGGTGAAAAACTGTTTTTT.

The gene calls are TRBV2 and TRBJ2-1; a weak D match, TRBD2 (5 bases). In germline, CDR1 is SNHLY, CDR2 FYNNEI. The V end was cut by 7 bases, the J end by 7 bases, with 8 bases between. This CDR3 region has 11 residues. Here the CDR3 DNA reads TGTGCCAGCATTGGCGGGAATGAGCAGTTCTTC. This translates into CASIGGNEQFF.

V and J are TRBV25-1 and TRBJ2-1; D may be TRBD1 (6 bases). The CDR3 contains 16 residues. V lost 6 bases and J 0 bases, leaving 15 bases between the germline ends. Germline V gene data show CDR1 as MGHDK and CDR2 as SYGVNS. The CDR3 coding sequence is TGTGCCAGCAGGCCCTCGGGGACAACCTCCTACAATGAGCAGTTCTTC. Its protein is CASRPSGTTSYNEQFF.

The V call is TRBV9, the J call TRBJ1-2; TRBD1 aligns across 7 bases. Germline values: CDR1 SGDLS, CDR2 YYNGEE. Trimming removed 0 bases from V and 2 bases from J; junction bases left unmatched: 10. This CDR3 is built from 17 residues. The CDR3 sequence: CASSVGRRGQQNYGYTF. DNA for the CDR3: TGTGCCAGCAGCGTAGGGAGGCGGGGACAGCAAAACTATGGCTACACCTTC.

The table lists this clone with a few counts. V is TRBV5-5 and J is TRBJ2-3, with 7 bases fitting TRBD1. Trimming took 7 bases from V and 2 from J; bases not matched to a gene: 7. Germline assignment: CDR1 SGHKS and CDR2 YYEKEE (reference sequence). The CDR3 contains 14 residues. CDR3 sequence: CASAGGRATDTQYF. In DNA form, the CDR3 reads TGTGCCAGCGCAGGGGGTCGGGCCACAGATACGCAGTATTTT.

The rearrangement uses TRBV28 and TRBJ1-1, with a weak D call TRBD1 (6 bases). Germline V gene sequence: CDR1 MDHEN, CDR2 SYDVKM. The CDR3 totals 12 residues. Trimming left V 6 bases short and J 7 bases short, with 12 bases between. The CDR3, as DNA: TGTGCCAGCAGAGGGGGGGCTTTTGAAGCTTTCTTT. As protein: CASRGGAFEAFF.

The chain joins TRBV27 to TRBJ1-5, with D tentatively TRBD1 (6 bases). Germline loops: CDR1 MNHEY, CDR2 SMNVEV (reference sequence). This CDR3 has 14 amino acids. V was clipped by 5 bases and J by 3 bases, with 11 bases between them. The CDR3 reads CASSPYRANQPQHF. CDR3 nucleotide sequence: TGTGCCAGCAGTCCCTACAGGGCCAATCAGCCCCAGCATTTT.

This chain uses TRBV19 with TRBJ2-7; D may be TRBD2 (5 bases). V was shortened by 7 bases and J by 6 bases, with 16 bases between the two germline ends. Germline V gene data show CDR1 as LNHDA and CDR2 as SQIVND (reference sequence). The CDR3 covers 13 residues. This CDR3 is CASKAGSAGEQYF. CDR3 DNA: TGTGCCAGTAAGGCAGGTTCGGCGGGCGAGCAGTACTTC. Filled out from reference TRBV19 and TRBJ2-7, the complete variable domain reads DGGITQSPKYLFRKEGQNVTLSCEQNLNHDAMYWYRQDPGQGLRLIYYSQIVNDFQKGDIAEGYSVSREKKESFPLTVTSAQKNPTAFYLCASKAGSAGEQYFGPGTRLTVT.

The genes are TRBV2 and TRBJ2-3, with 9 bases identical to TRBD1. This CDR3 spans 15 amino acids. Germline V CDR1 and CDR2: SNHLY, FYNNEI. Unmatched junction bases numbered 9, after V lost 6 bases and J lost 5 bases. The CDR3 is CASSRDRALGDTQYF. The CDR3 nucleotides read TGTGCCAGCAGCCGGGACAGGGCGCTTGGAGATACGCAGTATTTT.